This T cell receptor (gamma chain) was profiled in a study of γδ T cells in repeated Plasmodium falciparum infection. About the study: Donors had four controlled P. falciparum NF54 infections over roughly 640 days. Points from the study as a whole: One small rural Malian village, predominantly a single ethnic group, supplied the cohort.

A note on this clone: The antigen is not known. The protein given by TCRdb reflects a much larger clone and differs at residue 9 from this DNA's translation, likely from a read error; the protein shown is the DNA's translation.

In germline, CDR1 is EGSNGY, CDR2 YDSYNSKV. The CDR3 consists of 13 residues. TCRdb re-called the multiplex PCR reads using CATT. Counted here are 27,000 or so gamma-chain clones, approximately 1.5% occurring once; the ten biggest clones make up roughly 21%. Flow sorting of PBMC yielded separate Vgamma9/Vdelta2+ and Vdelta2-negative gammadelta T cell populations for bulk repertoire analysis. The rearrangement uses TRGV2 and TRGJP2. The J gene, not given by TCRdb, was assigned here from a germline match of the nucleotide sequence. Material for sequencing was gamma-delta T cells from blood. This TCR was recovered from a pool of human donors (malaria-infected and uninfected, not separated). The CDR3: CATWSSSDRIKTF. The CDR3 DNA reads as TGTGCCACCTGGAGTAGTAGTGATCGGATCAAGACGTTT.